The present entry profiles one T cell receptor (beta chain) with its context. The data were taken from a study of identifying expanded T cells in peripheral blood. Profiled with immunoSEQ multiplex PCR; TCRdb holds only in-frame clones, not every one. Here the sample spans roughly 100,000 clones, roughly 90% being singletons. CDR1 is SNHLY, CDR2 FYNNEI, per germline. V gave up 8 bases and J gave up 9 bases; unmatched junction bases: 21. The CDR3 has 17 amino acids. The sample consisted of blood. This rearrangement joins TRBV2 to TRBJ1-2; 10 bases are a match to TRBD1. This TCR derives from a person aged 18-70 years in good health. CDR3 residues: CASDPDGGQGTPTSYTF. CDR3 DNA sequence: TGTGCCAGCGATCCCGACGGGGGACAGGGGACTCCTACCAGCTACACCTTC.